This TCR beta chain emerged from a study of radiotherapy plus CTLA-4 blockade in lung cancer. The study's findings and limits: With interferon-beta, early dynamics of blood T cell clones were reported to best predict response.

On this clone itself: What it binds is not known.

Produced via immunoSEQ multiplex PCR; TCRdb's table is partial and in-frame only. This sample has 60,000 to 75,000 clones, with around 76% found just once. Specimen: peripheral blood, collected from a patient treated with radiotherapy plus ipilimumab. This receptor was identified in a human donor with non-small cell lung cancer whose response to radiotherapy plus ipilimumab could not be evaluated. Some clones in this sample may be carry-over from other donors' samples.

Written as DNA, the CDR3 is TGTGCCAGCAGCTTAAGTGCTGGACAGTACTATAATTCACCCCTCCACTTT. Its protein product is CASSLSAGQYYNSPLHF. The chain is built from TRBV7-8 and TRBJ1-6, with D maybe TRBD1 (6 bases). V was pared by 2 bases and J by 3 bases, with 14 bases between. This CDR3 spans 17 amino acids. Germline V gene sequence: CDR1 SGHVS, CDR2 FQNEAQ.